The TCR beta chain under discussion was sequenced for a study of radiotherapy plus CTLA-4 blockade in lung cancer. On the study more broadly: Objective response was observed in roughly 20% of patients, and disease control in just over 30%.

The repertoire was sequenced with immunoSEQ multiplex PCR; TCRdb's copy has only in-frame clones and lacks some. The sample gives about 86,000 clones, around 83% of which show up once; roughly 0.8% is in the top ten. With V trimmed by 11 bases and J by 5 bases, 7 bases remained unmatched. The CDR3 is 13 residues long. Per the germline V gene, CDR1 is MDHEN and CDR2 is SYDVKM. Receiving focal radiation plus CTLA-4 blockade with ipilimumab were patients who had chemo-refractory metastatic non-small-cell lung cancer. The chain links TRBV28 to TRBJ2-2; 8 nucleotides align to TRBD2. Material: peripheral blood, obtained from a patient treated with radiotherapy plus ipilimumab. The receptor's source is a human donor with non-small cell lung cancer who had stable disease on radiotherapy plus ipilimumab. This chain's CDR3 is CAVSRGVTGELFF. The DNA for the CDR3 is TGTGCCGTCTCGCGGGGGGTTACCGGGGAGCTGTTTTTT.